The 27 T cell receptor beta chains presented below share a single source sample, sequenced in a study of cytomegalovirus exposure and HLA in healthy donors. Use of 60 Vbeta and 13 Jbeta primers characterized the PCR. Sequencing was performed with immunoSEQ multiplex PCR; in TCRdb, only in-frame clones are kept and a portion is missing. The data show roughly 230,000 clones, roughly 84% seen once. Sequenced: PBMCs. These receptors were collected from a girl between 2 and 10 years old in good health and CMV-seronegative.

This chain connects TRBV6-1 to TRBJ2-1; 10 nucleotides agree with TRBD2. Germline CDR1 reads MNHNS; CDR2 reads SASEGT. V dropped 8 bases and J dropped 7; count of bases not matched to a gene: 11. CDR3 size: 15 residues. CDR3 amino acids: CASSSTSGVGNEQFF. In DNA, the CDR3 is TGTGCCAGCTCGTCAACTAGCGGGGTCGGGAATGAGCAGTTCTTC.

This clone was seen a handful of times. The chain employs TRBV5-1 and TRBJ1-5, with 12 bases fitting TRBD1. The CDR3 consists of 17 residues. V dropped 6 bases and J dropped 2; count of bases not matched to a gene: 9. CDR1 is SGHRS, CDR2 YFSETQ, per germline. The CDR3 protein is CASTWGTGGAGNQPQHF. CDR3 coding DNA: TGCGCCAGCACCTGGGGGACAGGGGGCGCCGGCAATCAGCCCCAGCATTTT.

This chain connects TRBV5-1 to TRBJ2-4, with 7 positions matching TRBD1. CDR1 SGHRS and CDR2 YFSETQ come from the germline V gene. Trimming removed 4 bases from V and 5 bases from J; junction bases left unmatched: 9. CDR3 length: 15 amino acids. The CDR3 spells CASSPKTGVQNIQYF. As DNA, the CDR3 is TGCGCCAGCAGCCCAAAAACAGGGGTACAAAACATTCAGTACTTC. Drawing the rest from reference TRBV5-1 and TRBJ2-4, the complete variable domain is KAGVTQTPRYLIKTRGQQVTLSCSPISGHRSVSWYQQTPGQGLQFLFEYFSETQRNKGNFPGRFSGRQFSNSRSEMNVSTLELGDSALYLCASSPKTGVQNIQYFGAGTRLSVL.

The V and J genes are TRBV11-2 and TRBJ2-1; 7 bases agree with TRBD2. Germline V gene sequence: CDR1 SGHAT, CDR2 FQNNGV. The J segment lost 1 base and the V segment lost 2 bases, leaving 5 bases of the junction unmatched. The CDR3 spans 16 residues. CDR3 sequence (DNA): TGTGCCAGCAGCTTACGAGGCGGGAGATCCTACAATGAGCAGTTCTTC. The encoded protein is CASSLRGGRSYNEQFF.

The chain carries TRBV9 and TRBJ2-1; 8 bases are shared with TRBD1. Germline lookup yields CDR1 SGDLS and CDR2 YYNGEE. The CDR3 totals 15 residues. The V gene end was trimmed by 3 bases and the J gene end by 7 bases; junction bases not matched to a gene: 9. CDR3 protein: CASSGGQGVRNEQFF. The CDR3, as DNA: TGTGCCAGCAGCGGCGGACAGGGAGTAAGGAATGAGCAGTTCTTC.

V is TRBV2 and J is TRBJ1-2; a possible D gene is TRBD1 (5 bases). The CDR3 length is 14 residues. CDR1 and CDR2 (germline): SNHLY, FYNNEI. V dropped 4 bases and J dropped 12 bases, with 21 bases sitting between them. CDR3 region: CASSASAGQRDHTF. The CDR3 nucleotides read TGTGCCAGCAGTGCCTCCGCGGGGCAAAGGGACCACACCTTC.

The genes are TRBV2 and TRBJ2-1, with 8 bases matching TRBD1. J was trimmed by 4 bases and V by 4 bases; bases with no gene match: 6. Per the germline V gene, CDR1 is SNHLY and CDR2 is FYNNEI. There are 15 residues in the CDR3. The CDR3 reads CASSGNRGNYNEQFF. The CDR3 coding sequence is TGTGCCAGCAGTGGCAACAGGGGGAATTACAATGAGCAGTTCTTC.

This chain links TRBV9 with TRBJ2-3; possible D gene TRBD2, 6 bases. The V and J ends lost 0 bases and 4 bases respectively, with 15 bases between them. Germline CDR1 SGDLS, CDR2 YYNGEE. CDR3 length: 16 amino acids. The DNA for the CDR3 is TGTGCCAGCAGCGTAGATCTACTAGCTAGGGCAGATACGCAGTATTTT. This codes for CASSVDLLARADTQYF.

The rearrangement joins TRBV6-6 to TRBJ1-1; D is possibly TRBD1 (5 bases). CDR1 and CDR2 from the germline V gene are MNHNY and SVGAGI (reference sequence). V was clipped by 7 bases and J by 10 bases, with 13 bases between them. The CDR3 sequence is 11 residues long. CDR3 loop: CASTQVVAAFF. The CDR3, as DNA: TGTGCCAGCACACAGGTTGTAGCAGCTTTCTTT.

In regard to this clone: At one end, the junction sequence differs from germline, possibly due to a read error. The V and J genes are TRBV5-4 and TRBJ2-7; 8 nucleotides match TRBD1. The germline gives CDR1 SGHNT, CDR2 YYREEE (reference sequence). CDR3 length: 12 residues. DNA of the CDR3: TGTGCCAGCAGCTTGGACGGACAGGGTTTTTTATTC. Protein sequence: CASSLDGQGFLF.

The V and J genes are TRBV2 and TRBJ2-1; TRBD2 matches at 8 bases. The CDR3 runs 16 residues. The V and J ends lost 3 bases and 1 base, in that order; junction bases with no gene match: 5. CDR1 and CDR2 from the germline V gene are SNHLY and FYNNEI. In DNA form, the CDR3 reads TGTGCCAGCAGTGATCTCCCTAGCGGGTCCTACAATGAGCAGTTCTTC. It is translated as CASSDLPSGSYNEQFF.

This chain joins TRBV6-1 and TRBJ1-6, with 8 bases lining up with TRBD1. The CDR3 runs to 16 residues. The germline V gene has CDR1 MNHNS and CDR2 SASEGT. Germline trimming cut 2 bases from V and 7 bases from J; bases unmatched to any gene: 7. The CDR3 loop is CASSEPRTGRNSPLHF. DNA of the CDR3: TGTGCCAGCAGTGAACCCCGGACAGGGCGGAATTCACCCCTCCACTTT.

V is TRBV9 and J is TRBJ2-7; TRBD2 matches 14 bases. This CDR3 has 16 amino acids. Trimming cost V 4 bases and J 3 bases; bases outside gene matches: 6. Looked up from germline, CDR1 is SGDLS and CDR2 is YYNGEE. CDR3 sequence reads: CASSSGLAGGLYEQYF. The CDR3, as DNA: TGTGCCAGCAGCTCTGGACTAGCGGGGGGCCTCTACGAGCAGTACTTC.

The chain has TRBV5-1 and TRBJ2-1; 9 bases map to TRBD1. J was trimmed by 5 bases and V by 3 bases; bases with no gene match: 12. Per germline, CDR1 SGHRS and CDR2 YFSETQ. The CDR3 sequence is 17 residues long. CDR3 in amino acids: CASSSTPGTGTHNEQFF. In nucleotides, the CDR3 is TGCGCCAGCAGCTCCACCCCCGGGACAGGGACTCACAATGAGCAGTTCTTC.

This chain's CDR3 is CASSVLAGGKTDTQYF. The CDR3 coding sequence is TGTGCCAGCAGCGTACTAGCGGGGGGGAAAACAGATACGCAGTATTTT. The chain is built from TRBV9 and TRBJ2-3; 12 positions agree with TRBD2. The CDR3 has 16 amino acids. Germline V gene sequence: CDR1 SGDLS, CDR2 YYNGEE. The trim removed 1 base at V and 3 bases at J, leaving 3 bases unmatched.

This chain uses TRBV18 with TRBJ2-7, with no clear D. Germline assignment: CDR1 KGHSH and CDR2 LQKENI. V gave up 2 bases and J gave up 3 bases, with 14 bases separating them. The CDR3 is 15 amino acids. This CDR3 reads CASSPEVGTFYEQYF. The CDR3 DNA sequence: TGTGCCAGCTCACCAGAGGTCGGCACTTTCTACGAGCAGTACTTC.

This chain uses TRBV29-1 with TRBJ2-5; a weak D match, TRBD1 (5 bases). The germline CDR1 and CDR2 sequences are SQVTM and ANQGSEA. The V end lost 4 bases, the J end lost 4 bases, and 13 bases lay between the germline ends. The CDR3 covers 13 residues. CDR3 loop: CSVAKGRRETQYF. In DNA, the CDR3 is TGCAGCGTTGCCAAGGGGCGTCGAGAGACCCAGTACTTC.

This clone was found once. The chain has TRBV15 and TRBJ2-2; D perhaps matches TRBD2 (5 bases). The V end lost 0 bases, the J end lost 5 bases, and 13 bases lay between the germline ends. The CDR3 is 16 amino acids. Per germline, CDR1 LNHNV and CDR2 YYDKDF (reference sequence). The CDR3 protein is CATSRDMREWTGELFF. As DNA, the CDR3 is TGTGCCACCAGCAGAGATATGAGGGAGTGGACCGGGGAGCTGTTTTTT.

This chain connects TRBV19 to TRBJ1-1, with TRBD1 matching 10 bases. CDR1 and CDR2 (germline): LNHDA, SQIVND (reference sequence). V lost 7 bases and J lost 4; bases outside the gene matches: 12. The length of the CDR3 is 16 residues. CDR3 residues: CASTKGQGSSSTEAFF. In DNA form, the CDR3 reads TGTGCCAGTACCAAGGGACAGGGGAGTAGCAGCACTGAAGCTTTCTTT.

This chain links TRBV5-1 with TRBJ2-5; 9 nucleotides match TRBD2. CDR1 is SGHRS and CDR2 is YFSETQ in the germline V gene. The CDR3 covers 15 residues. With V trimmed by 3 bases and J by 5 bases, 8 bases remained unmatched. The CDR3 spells CASSSLAGAGETQYF. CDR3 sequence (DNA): TGCGCCAGCAGCTCTTTAGCGGGAGCGGGGGAGACCCAGTACTTC.

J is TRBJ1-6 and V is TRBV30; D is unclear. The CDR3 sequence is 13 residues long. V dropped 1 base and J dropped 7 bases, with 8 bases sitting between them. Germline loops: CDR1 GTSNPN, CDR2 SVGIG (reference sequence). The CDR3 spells CAWSAPKNSPLHF. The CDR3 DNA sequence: TGTGCCTGGAGTGCCCCTAAGAATTCACCCCTCCACTTT.

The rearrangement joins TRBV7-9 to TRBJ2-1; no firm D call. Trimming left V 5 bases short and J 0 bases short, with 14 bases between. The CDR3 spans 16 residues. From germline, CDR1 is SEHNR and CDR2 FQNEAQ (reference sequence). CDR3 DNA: TGTGCCAGCAGCCCAGTTAGCCCAAGCTCCTACAATGAGCAGTTCTTC. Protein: CASSPVSPSSYNEQFF.

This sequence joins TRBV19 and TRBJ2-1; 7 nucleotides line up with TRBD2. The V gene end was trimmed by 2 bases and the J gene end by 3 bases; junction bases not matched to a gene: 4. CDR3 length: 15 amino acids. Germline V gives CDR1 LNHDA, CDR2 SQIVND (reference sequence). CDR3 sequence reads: CASSITGGNYNEQFF. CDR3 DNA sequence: TGTGCCAGTAGTATAACCGGGGGGAACTACAATGAGCAGTTCTTC.

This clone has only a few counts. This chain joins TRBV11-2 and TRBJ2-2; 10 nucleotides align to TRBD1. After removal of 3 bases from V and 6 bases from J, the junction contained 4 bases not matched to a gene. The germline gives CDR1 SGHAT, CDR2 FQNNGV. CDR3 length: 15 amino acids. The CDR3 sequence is CASSFGTGVPGELFF. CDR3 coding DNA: TGTGCCAGCAGCTTCGGGACAGGGGTCCCCGGGGAGCTGTTTTTT.

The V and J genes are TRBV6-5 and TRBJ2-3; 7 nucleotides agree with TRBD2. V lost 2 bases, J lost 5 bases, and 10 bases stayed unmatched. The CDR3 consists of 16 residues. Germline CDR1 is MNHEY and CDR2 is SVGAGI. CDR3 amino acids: CASSYGRAGWGDTQYF. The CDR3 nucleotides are TGTGCCAGCAGTTACGGACGAGCGGGATGGGGAGATACGCAGTATTTT.

CDR3 in DNA: TGTGCCACCAGATACAGGGGGAGGTACAATGAGCAGTTCTTC. Its translation is CATRYRGRYNEQFF. This sequence joins TRBV15 and TRBJ2-1; 8 bases match TRBD1. The CDR3 totals 14 residues. Trimming removed 6 bases from V and 4 bases from J; junction bases left unmatched: 5. Per the germline V gene, CDR1 is LNHNV and CDR2 is YYDKDF (reference sequence). The variable domain in full, completed from reference TRBV15 and TRBJ2-1, reads DAMVIQNPRYQVTQFGKPVTLSCSQTLNHNVMYWYQQKSSQAPKLLFHYYDKDFNNEADTPDNFQSRRPNTSFCFLDIRSPGLGDTAMYLCATRYRGRYNEQFFGPGTRLTVL.

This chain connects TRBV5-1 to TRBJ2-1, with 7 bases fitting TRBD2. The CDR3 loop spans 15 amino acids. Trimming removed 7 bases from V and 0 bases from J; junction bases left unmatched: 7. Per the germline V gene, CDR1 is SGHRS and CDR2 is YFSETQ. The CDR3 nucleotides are TGCGCCAGCGGGGGGGGTCGGAGCTCCTACAATGAGCAGTTCTTC. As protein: CASGGGRSSYNEQFF.